The 21 T cell receptor beta chains below were found in one sample sequenced in a study of blood T cell repertoires in COVID-19. Sequencing used immunoSEQ multiplex PCR; TCRdb keeps in-frame clones, though not all of them. This repertoire shows 170,000 or so clones, around 86% found once; its top ten account for around 2.7%. Sequences were obtained from peripheral blood. These receptors all come from a man aged 35-49 years with active or convalescent COVID-19.

This clone turned up a few times. The chain has TRBV5-6 and TRBJ1-1; D not resolved. The CDR3 length is 14 residues. Germline V gene data show CDR1 as SGHDT and CDR2 as YYEEEE. The V end was cut by 1 base, the J end by 2 bases, with 9 bases between. DNA of the CDR3: TGTGCCAGCAGCTTGAGGCAGGTAAACACTGAAGCTTTCTTT. The encoded protein is CASSLRQVNTEAFF.

V gene TRBV19 combines with J gene TRBJ1-2; possibly TRBD1 for D (5 bases). Germline CDR1 and CDR2: LNHDA and SQIVND (reference sequence). V lost 2 bases and J 8 bases, leaving 9 bases between the germline ends. The CDR3 covers 12 residues. This CDR3 reads CASSIQGLGYTF. CDR3 DNA: TGTGCCAGTAGTATACAGGGTCTCGGCTACACCTTC.

The chain links TRBV3-1 (or the pseudogene TRBV3-2) to TRBJ2-1; 8 bases are shared with TRBD2. Germline V CDR1 and CDR2: LGHDT, YNNKEL (reference sequence). The CDR3 sequence is 16 residues long. V lost 4 bases and J lost 9; bases outside the gene matches: 14. The CDR3 loop reads CASSPEVGLGPSEQFF. For the CDR3, the DNA is TGTGCCAGCAGCCCAGAAGTGGGACTAGGTCCCTCTGAGCAGTTCTTC.

The chain links TRBV5-5 to TRBJ1-6; 9 nucleotides match TRBD1. This CDR3 has 14 amino acids. Germline V CDR1 and CDR2: SGHKS, YYEKEE (reference sequence). J was trimmed by 7 bases and V by 4 bases; bases with no gene match: 3. The CDR3 sequence: CASSGTGGNSPLHF. In DNA form, the CDR3 reads TGTGCCAGCAGCGGTACAGGGGGCAATTCACCCCTCCACTTT.

The rearrangement joins TRBV28 to TRBJ2-7, with a tentative D call TRBD1 (6 bases). V dropped 5 bases and J dropped 4 bases, with 15 bases sitting between them. The length of the CDR3 is 14 residues. Per the germline V gene, CDR1 is MDHEN and CDR2 is SYDVKM. For the CDR3, the DNA is TGTGCCAGCAGTCCATTGACAGGAAGGTACGAGCAGTACTTC. This gives the protein CASSPLTGRYEQYF.

CDR3: CASSLDNYEQYF. DNA for the CDR3: TGCGCCAGCAGCTTGGACAACTACGAGCAGTACTTC. This chain joins TRBV5-1 and TRBJ2-7; D uncertain. V was cut by 0 bases and J by 3 bases, with 4 bases left in between. Germline-derived CDR1 and CDR2 are SGHRS and YFSETQ. The CDR3 extends over 12 amino acids. Complete variable domain (other parts from reference TRBV5-1 and TRBJ2-7): KAGVTQTPRYLIKTRGQQVTLSCSPISGHRSVSWYQQTPGQGLQFLFEYFSETQRNKGNFPGRFSGRQFSNSRSEMNVSTLELGDSALYLCASSLDNYEQYFGPGTRLTVT.

The chain carries TRBV9 and TRBJ1-1; maybe TRBD1 (5 bases). This CDR3 is built from 15 residues. Germline V CDR1 and CDR2: SGDLS, YYNGEE. V was shortened by 0 bases and J by 7 bases, with 16 bases between the two germline ends. CDR3 sequence: CASSVDGGAWGEAFF. The DNA of the CDR3 is TGTGCCAGCAGCGTAGACGGAGGGGCATGGGGTGAAGCTTTCTTT. Drawing the rest from reference TRBV9 and TRBJ1-1, the complete variable domain is DSGVTQTPKHLITATGQRVTLRCSPRSGDLSVYWYQQSLDQGLQFLIQYYNGEERAKGNILERFSAQQFPDLHSELNLSSLELGDSALYFCASSVDGGAWGEAFFGQGTRLTVV.

The chain carries TRBV27 and TRBJ2-7, with D possibly TRBD1 on 6 matching bases. CDR1 MNHEY and CDR2 SMNVEV come from the germline V gene (reference sequence). The germline V and J ends were trimmed by 2 bases and 4 bases, with 15 bases remaining between them. The CDR3 runs 15 residues. CDR3 in DNA: TGTGCCAGCAGTTTACAGGGGCCCTGGGGGTACGAGCAGTACTTC. It codes for CASSLQGPWGYEQYF.

Only one count was recorded for this clone. The chain uses TRBV11-2 and TRBJ2-5, with 9 bases that match TRBD2. V lost 1 base to trimming and J lost 0 bases; unmatched junction nucleotides: 12. The CDR3 has 19 residues. Per the germline V gene, CDR1 is SGHAT and CDR2 is FQNNGV. The CDR3 nucleotides read TGTGCCAGCAGCTTAGCCCGGTGGGCGGGGGGGACCTACCAAGAGACCCAGTACTTC. Protein sequence: CASSLARWAGGTYQETQYF. Combining the CDR3 with reference TRBV11-2 and TRBJ2-5 gives the whole variable domain EAGVAQSPRYKIIEKRQSVAFWCNPISGHATLYWYQQILGQGPKLLIQFQNNGVVDDSQLPKDRFSAERLKGVDSTLKIQPAKLEDSAVYLCASSLARWAGGTYQETQYFGPGTRLLVL.

This chain joins TRBV12-3 or TRBV12-4 and TRBJ1-4; 7 nucleotides align to TRBD1. The CDR3 covers 12 residues. Losses at the gene ends were 6 bases for V and 8 bases for J; bases not matched to a gene: 3. The CDR3 nucleotides read TGTGCCAGCAGGGCAGGGGGAGAAAAACTGTTTTTT. Translation gives CASRAGGEKLFF.

This rearrangement joins TRBV5-1 to TRBJ2-5, with D maybe TRBD2 (5 bases). Germline CDR1 and CDR2: SGHRS and YFSETQ. The CDR3 extends over 17 amino acids. The V end was cut by 1 base, the J end by 5 bases, with 21 bases between. The CDR3 DNA sequence: TGCGCCAGCAGCTTGAGGGCCTCGGGGAGTATCGGGGAGACCCAGTACTTC. Encoded protein: CASSLRASGSIGETQYF.

The rearrangement joins TRBV4-3 to TRBJ1-5; no reliable D call. The ends were cut back, 0 bases at V and 0 bases at J, with 9 bases in the middle. From germline, CDR1 is LGHNA and CDR2 YSLEER. This CDR3 comprises 16 residues. The CDR3 spells CASSQDRIYSNQPQHF. In DNA form, the CDR3 reads TGCGCCAGCAGCCAAGATAGAATTTATAGCAATCAGCCCCAGCATTTT.

The chain couples TRBV30 to TRBJ2-2; TRBD1 is a possible D gene (6 bases). The CDR3 has 15 residues. Germline lookup yields CDR1 GTSNPN and CDR2 SVGIG (reference sequence). The ends were cut back, 2 bases at V and 4 bases at J, with 14 bases in the middle. This chain's CDR3 is CAWSFPGHPTGELFF. The CDR3 DNA reads as TGTGCCTGGAGTTTTCCGGGACACCCCACCGGGGAGCTGTTTTTT.

V is TRBV19 and J is TRBJ2-7; the match to TRBD1 covers 7 bases. Trimming cost V 3 bases and J 5 bases; bases outside gene matches: 7. The CDR3 runs 14 residues. Germline-derived CDR1 and CDR2 are LNHDA and SQIVND (reference sequence). This chain's CDR3 is CASSIFQGDNEQYF. The CDR3 nucleotides are TGTGCCAGTAGTATTTTTCAGGGGGACAACGAGCAGTACTTC.

The chain links TRBV13 to TRBJ2-1; D might be TRBD2 (6 bases). The germline V gene encodes CDR1 PRHDT and CDR2 FYEKMQ (reference sequence). This CDR3 has 12 residues. V was trimmed by 5 bases and J by 8 bases, leaving 10 bases between them. This CDR3 is CASSLTRDEQFF. The CDR3 DNA sequence: TGTGCCAGCAGCCTGACTAGGGATGAGCAGTTCTTC.

This chain links TRBV11-2 with TRBJ2-6; tentative D call: TRBD1 (6 bases). The V gene's germline CDR1 is SGHAT and CDR2 FQNNGV. The V gene lost 4 bases and the J gene lost 0 bases, with 19 bases spanning the gap. The length of the CDR3 is 19 residues. In nucleotides, the CDR3 is TGTGCCAGCAGCTCCCCGAGGACAGTAGGAAACTCTGGGGCCAACGTCCTGACTTTC. Translating gives CASSSPRTVGNSGANVLTF.

This rearrangement joins TRBV28 to TRBJ2-2; 10 positions match TRBD1. Germline CDR1 and CDR2: MDHEN and SYDVKM. The V and J ends lost 5 bases and 3 bases, in that order; junction bases with no gene match: 9. CDR3 length equals 17 residues. CDR3 region: CASSPSRTGGYTGELFF. Written as DNA, the CDR3 is TGTGCCAGCAGTCCCTCAAGGACAGGGGGGTACACCGGGGAGCTGTTTTTT.

This rearrangement joins TRBV5-3 to TRBJ2-5; no clear D gene. TRBV5-3 is an open reading frame, and its role is uncertain. The V end lost 1 base, the J end lost 5 bases, and 3 bases lay between the germline ends. The CDR3 spans 11 residues. The CDR3 sequence: CARSLRETQYF. In DNA form, the CDR3 reads TGTGCCAGAAGCTTGCGTGAGACCCAGTACTTC.

This clone was recorded once. The chain joins TRBV10-3 to TRBJ2-2, with 9 bases that match TRBD2. This CDR3 comprises 15 residues. Germline CDR1 ENHRY, CDR2 SYGVKD. V lost 3 bases and J lost 3; bases outside the gene matches: 2. In DNA form, the CDR3 reads TGTGCCATCAGTGAATTAGCGGGGGACACCGGGGAGCTGTTTTTT. Translated: CAISELAGDTGELFF.

This clone was seen once. CDR3: CSVVTRTGFGANVLTF. The CDR3 nucleotides are TGCAGCGTCGTGACCCGGACAGGGTTCGGGGCCAACGTCCTGACTTTC. V and J are TRBV29-1 and TRBJ2-6; 8 nucleotides align to TRBD1. Looked up from germline, CDR1 is SQVTM and CDR2 is ANQGSEA. V shed 6 bases, J shed 4 bases, and the junction held 11 bases outside the gene matches. CDR3 size: 16 residues.

This clone was detected once. The chain links TRBV28 to TRBJ2-2; TRBD2 is a possible D gene (6 bases). The germline V gene has CDR1 MDHEN and CDR2 SYDVKM. This CDR3 comprises 17 residues. V was shortened by 6 bases and J by 4 bases, with 21 bases between the two germline ends. The CDR3 DNA is TGTGCCAGCAGCGGCGGGGCAGTATCTCGGGGCACCGGGGAGCTGTTTTTT. Protein sequence: CASSGGAVSRGTGELFF.